This TCR beta chain was recovered during a study of blood T cell repertoires in COVID-19. Across the whole study: The United States, Italy and Spain provided the acute and convalescent COVID-19 samples.

This clone was observed a single time. Participant age was roughly 18 to 90 years, and participants resided in approximately 24 US areas. Assignment of participants to cohorts was predicated upon participant-reported clinical history. As originally analysed: Reference gene primer amplification gave estimated nucleated cell counts. Method: immunoSEQ multiplex PCR; TCRdb's copy keeps in-frame clones and lacks some. From that table come the V and J calls and clone size; the DNA was used to work out D and trimming. Found here are a few hundred thousand clones, 80% to 90% of them singletons; the top ten hold 3.5% to 4%. Trimming removed 5 bases from V and 2 bases from J; junction bases left unmatched: 6. CDR3 length: 14 residues. Germline lookup yields CDR1 MNHEY and CDR2 SMNVEV (reference sequence).

V usage is TRBV27 and J usage is TRBJ2-7, with 7 bases lining up with TRBD1. The specimen sequenced was PBMCs or T cells enriched from blood (not recorded which). This sequence originates from a woman in her thirties or forties with acute COVID-19. The CDR3 sequence is CASSPRTGAYEQYF. The CDR3 bases are TGTGCCAGCAGTCCTAGGACAGGAGCCTACGAGCAGTACTTC.